The sample holds a few counts of the clone carrying this T cell receptor beta chain. Antigen: not known. This specimen belongs to a study of tumor and adjacent non-tumor tissue in lung cancer. Whole-study findings and limits: Patients with more diverse tumor TCRs had worse survival. Significantly higher TCR diversity was found in tumor than normal lung.

There are 13 residues in the CDR3. CDR1 is SQVTM, CDR2 ANQGSEA, per germline. RNA was extracted from bulk tissue without any cell sorting. Distant lung tissue was collected more than 3 cm away from the tumor edge. The library came from three nested PCR rounds adapted from ARM-PCR protocols. From the multiplex PCR reads, TCRdb called clonotypes with MiXCR, one entry per CDR3 protein. The table lists 70,000 to 95,000 distinct CDR3 sequences, around 80% of them singletons. This sequence joins TRBV29-1 and TRBJ2-5, with a tentative D call TRBD1 (6 bases). The clonotype originates from a man in his 70s with non-small cell lung cancer. Sequencing input: distant non-tumor lung tissue. The CDR3 is CKVADRFQGKQYF. Here the CDR3 DNA reads TGCAAAGTGGCCGACAGGTTCCAAGGGAAACAGTACTTC.